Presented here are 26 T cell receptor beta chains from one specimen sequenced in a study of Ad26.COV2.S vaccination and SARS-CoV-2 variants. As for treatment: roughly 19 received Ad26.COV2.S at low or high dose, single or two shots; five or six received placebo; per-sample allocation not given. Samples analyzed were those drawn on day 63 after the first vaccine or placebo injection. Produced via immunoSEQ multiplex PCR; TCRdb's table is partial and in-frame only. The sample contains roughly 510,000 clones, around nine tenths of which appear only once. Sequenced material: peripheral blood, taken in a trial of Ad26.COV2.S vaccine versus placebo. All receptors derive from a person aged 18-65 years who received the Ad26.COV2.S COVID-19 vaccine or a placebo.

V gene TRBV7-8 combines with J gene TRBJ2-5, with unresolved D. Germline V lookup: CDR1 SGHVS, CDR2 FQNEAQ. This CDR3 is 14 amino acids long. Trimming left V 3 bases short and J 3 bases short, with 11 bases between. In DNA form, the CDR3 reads TGTGCCAGCAGCTTCGATTCAGAGAAAGAGACCCAGTACTTC. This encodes CASSFDSEKETQYF.

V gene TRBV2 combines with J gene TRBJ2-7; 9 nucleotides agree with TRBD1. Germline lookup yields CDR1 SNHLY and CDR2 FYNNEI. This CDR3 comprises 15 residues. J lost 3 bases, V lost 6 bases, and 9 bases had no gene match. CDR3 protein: CASSVRQGGIYEQYF. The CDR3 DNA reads TGTGCCAGCAGCGTAAGACAGGGGGGTATCTACGAGCAGTACTTC.

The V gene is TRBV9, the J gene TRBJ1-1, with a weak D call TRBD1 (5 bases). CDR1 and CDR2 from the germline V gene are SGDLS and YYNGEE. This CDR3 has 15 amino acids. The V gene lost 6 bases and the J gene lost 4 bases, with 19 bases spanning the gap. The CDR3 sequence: CASTLRGGEVTEAFF. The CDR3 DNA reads TGTGCCAGCACCCTCCGGGGCGGGGAGGTCACTGAAGCTTTCTTT. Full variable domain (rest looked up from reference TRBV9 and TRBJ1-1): DSGVTQTPKHLITATGQRVTLRCSPRSGDLSVYWYQQSLDQGLQFLIQYYNGEERAKGNILERFSAQQFPDLHSELNLSSLELGDSALYFCASTLRGGEVTEAFFGQGTRLTVV.

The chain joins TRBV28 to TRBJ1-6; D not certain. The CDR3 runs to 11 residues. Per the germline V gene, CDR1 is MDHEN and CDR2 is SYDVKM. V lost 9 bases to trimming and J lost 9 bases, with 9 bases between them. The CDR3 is CASQDTSPLHF. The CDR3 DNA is TGTGCCAGTCAGGATACTTCACCCCTCCACTTT.

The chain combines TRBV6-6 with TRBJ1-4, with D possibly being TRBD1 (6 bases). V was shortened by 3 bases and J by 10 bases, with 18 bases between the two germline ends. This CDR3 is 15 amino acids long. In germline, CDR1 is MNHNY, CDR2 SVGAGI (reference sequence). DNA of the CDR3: TGTGCCAGCAGTTATGCCAGTGAAGGAGGGGGAAAACTGTTTTTT. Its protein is CASSYASEGGGKLFF.

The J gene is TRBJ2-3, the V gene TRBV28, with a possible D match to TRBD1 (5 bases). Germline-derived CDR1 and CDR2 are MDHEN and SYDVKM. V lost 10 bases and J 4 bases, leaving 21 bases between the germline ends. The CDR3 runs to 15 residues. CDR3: CAIRRGLSEADTQYF. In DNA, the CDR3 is TGTGCCATCAGAAGGGGTTTGAGTGAGGCAGATACGCAGTATTTT.

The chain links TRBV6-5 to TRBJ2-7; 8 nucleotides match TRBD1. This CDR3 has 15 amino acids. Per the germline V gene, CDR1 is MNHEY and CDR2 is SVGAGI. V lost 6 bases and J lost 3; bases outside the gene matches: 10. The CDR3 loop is CASRPWVTGGYEQYF. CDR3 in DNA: TGTGCCAGCAGACCATGGGTAACAGGGGGCTACGAGCAGTACTTC.

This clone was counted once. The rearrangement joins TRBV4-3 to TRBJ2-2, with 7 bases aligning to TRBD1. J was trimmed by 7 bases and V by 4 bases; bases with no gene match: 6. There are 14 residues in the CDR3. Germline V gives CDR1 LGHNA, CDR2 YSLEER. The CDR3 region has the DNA TGCGCCAGCAGCCGCGAACAGGGGATCGGGGAGCTGTTTTTT. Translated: CASSREQGIGELFF.

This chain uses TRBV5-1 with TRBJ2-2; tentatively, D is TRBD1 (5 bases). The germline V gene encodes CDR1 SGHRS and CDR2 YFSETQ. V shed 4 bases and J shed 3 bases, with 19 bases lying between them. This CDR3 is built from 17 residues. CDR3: CASSPDQGYGYTGELFF. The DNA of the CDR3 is TGCGCCAGCAGCCCGGATCAGGGATACGGCTACACCGGGGAGCTGTTTTTT.

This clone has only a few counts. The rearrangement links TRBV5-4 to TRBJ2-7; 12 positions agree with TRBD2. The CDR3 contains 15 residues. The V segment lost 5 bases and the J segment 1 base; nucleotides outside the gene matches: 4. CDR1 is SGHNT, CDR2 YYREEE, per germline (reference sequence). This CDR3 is CASSILAGGSYEQYF. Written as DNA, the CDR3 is TGTGCCAGCAGTATACTAGCGGGAGGTTCCTACGAGCAGTACTTC. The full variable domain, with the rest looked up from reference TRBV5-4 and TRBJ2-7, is ETGVTQSPTHLIKTRGQQVTLRCSSQSGHNTVSWYQQALGQGPQFIFQYYREEENGRGNFPPRFSGLQFPNYSSELNVNALELDDSALYLCASSILAGGSYEQYFGPGTRLTVT.

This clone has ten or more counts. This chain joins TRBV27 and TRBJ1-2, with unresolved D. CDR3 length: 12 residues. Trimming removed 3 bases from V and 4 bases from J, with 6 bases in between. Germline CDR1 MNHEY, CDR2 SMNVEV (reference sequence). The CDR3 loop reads CASSLEGYGYTF. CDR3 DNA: TGTGCCAGCAGTTTGGAGGGCTATGGCTACACCTTC.

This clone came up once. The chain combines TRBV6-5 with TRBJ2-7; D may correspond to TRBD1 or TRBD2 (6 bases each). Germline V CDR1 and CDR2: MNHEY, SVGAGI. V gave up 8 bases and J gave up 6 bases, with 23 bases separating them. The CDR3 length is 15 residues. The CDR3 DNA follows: TGTGCCAGCCAAGGCAGGGGAGGTGGGCGTCGCGAGCAGTACTTC. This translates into CASQGRGGGRREQYF.

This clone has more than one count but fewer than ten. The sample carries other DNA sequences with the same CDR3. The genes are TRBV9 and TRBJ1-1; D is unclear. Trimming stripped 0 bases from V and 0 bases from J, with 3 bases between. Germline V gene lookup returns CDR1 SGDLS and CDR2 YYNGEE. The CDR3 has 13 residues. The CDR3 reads CASSVALNTEAFF. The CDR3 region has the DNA TGTGCCAGCAGCGTAGCGCTGAACACTGAAGCTTTCTTT.

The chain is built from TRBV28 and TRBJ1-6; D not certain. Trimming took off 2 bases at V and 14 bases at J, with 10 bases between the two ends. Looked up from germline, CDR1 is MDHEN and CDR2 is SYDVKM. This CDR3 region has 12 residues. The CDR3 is CASSLNRYSLHF. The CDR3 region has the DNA TGTGCCAGCAGTTTAAATCGGTACTCCCTCCACTTT.

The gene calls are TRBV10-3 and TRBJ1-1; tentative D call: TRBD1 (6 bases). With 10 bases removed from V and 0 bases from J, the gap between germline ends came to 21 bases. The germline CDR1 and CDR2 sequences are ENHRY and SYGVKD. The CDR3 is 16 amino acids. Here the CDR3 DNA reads TGTGCCACGAATCAGGGGCGGTGGGGGATGAACACTGAAGCTTTCTTT. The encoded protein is CATNQGRWGMNTEAFF.

The CDR3 region has the DNA TGTGCCAGCAGCTCGGACGGCGCAGGTAGGGTCAATGAGCAGTTCTTC. Amino acid sequence: CASSSDGAGRVNEQFF. The V and J genes are TRBV21-1 and TRBJ2-1. TRBV21-1 is marked as a pseudogene. There are 16 residues in the CDR3.

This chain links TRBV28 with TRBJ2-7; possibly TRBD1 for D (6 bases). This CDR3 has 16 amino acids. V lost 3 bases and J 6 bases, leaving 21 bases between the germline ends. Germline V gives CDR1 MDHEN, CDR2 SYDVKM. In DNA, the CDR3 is TGTGCCAGCAGTTTCAGGGCACAGGGTCCATTTGGCGAGCAGTACTTC. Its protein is CASSFRAQGPFGEQYF.

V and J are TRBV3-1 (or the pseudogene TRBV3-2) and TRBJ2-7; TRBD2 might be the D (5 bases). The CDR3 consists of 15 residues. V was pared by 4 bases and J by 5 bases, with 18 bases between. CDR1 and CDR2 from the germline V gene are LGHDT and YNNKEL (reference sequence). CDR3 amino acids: CASSPNERAWDEQYF. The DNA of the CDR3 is TGTGCCAGCAGCCCTAACGAGAGGGCTTGGGACGAGCAGTACTTC.

In DNA form, the CDR3 reads TGTGCCAGCAGCCACCCCGGACAGCGCTCCTACAATGAGCAGTTCTTC. This codes for CASSHPGQRSYNEQFF. The rearrangement links TRBV11-2 to TRBJ2-1; tentatively, D is TRBD1 (6 bases). Trimming took 5 bases from V and 0 from J, leaving 14 bases between them. Germline CDR1 SGHAT, CDR2 FQNNGV. The CDR3 extends over 16 amino acids.

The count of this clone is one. DNA of the CDR3: TGTGCCAGCAGCCAGGGGCGCCGGGTTGACTATGGCTACACCTTC. Amino acid sequence: CASSQGRRVDYGYTF. The genes are TRBV7-2 and TRBJ1-2; tentative D call: TRBD1 (6 bases). The V gene's germline CDR1 is SGHTA and CDR2 FQGNSA. CDR3 length: 15 residues. Trimming left V 5 bases short and J 3 bases short, with 16 bases between.

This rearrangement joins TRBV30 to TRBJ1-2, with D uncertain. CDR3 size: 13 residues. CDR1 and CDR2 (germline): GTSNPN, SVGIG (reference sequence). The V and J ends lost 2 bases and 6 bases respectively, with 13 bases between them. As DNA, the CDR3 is TGTGCCTGGAGTCTGTGGACTCTCGATGGCTACACCTTC. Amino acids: CAWSLWTLDGYTF.

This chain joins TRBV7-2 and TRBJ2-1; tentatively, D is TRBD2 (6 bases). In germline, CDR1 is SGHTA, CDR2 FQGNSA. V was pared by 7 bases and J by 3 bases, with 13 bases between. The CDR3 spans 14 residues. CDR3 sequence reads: CASTFREFYNEQFF. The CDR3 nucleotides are TGTGCCAGCACCTTCCGGGAGTTCTACAATGAGCAGTTCTTC.

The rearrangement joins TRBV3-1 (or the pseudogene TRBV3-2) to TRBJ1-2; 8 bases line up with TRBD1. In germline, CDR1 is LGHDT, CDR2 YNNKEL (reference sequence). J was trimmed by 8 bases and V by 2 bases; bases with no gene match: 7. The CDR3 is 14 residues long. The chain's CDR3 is CASSQQDRVHGYTF. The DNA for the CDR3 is TGTGCCAGCAGCCAACAGGACAGGGTACACGGCTACACCTTC.

The CDR3 coding sequence is TGTGCCAGCAGCGTAGCCCCCTCGCTAGCTAGGCACGAGCAGTACTTC. This translates into CASSVAPSLARHEQYF. The chain recombines TRBV9 with TRBJ2-7; D may be TRBD2 (5 bases). The CDR3 is 16 residues long. The germline gives CDR1 SGDLS, CDR2 YYNGEE. The V and J ends lost 0 bases and 5 bases respectively, with 18 bases between them.

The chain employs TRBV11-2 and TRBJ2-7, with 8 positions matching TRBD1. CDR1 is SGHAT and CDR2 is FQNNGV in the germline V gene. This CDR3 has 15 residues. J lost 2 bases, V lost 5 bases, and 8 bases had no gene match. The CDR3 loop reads CASSRGQGSPYEQYF. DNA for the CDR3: TGTGCCAGCAGCCGCGGACAGGGTTCGCCCTACGAGCAGTACTTC.

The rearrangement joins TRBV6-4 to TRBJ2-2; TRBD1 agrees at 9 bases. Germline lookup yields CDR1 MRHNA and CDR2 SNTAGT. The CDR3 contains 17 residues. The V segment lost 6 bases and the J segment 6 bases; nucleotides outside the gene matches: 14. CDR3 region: CASRHEGQGPGAGELFF. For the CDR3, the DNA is TGTGCCAGCAGACACGAGGGACAGGGTCCAGGGGCCGGGGAGCTGTTTTTT.